This T cell receptor (beta chain) was recovered during a study of T-cell reconstitution after alpha-beta-depleted transplantation in children. V was clipped by 5 bases and J by 9 bases, with 11 bases between them. The CDR3 is 11 residues long. The V gene's germline CDR1 is SQVTM and CDR2 ANQGSEA. Unique molecular identifiers were built into the TCRbeta library. In TCRdb, the PCR reads were re-called with MiXCR into one record per CDR3 protein. The table shows approximately 400,000 distinct CDR3 sequences, with roughly 11% occurring only once. The J gene is TRBJ2-1, the V gene TRBV29-1; no clear D. This clonotype was sampled from a human donor who donated a stem cell graft to a child with acute myeloid leukemia. This material consisted of PBMCs from the stem cell graft donor, taken from the stem cell graft. CDR3 sequence (DNA): TGCAGCGTTACCCTGGGTAGTGAGCAGTTCTTC. It is translated as CSVTLGSEQFF.